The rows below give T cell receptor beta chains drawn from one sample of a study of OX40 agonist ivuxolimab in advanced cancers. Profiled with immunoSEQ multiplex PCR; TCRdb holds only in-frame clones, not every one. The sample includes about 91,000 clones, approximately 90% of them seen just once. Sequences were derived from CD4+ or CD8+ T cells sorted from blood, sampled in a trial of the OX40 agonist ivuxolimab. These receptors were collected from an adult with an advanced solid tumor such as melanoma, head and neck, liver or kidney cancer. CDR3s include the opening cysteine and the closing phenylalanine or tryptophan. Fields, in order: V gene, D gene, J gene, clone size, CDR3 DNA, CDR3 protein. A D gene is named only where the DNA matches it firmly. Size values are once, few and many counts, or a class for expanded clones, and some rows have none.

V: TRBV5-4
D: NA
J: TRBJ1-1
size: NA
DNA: TGTGCCAGCAGCTTGGAGAGGGGCGGCGGGAACACTGAAGCTTTCTTT
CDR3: CASSLERGGGNTEAFF

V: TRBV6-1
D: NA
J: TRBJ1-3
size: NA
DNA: TGTGCCAGCAGAACCGACGGTGGTAATGGAAACACCATATATTTT
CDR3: CASRTDGGNGNTIYF

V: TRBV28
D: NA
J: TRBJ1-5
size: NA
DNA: TGTGCCAGCAGTCCCTCGCTAACAGGGCTTCAGCCCCAGCATTTT
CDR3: CASSPSLTGLQPQHF

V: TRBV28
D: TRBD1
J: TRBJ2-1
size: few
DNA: TGTGCCAGCAGTTCGCGACAGGGTACCTACAATGAGCAGTTCTTC
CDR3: CASSSRQGTYNEQFF

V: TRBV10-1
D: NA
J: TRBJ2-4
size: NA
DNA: TGCGCCAGCGAGCCGTACAGTACTACCAAAAGAGTCAAAAACATTCAGTACTTC
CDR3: CASEPYSTTKRVKNIQYF

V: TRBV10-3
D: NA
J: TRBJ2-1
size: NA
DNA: TGTGCCATCAGAGCGGCGCAGGTCAATGAGCAGTTCTTC
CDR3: CAIRAAQVNEQFF

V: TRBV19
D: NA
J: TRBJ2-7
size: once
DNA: TGTGCCAGTAGTATAGGTCCAGGTCCCCGCTACGAGCAGTACTTC
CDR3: CASSIGPGPRYEQYF

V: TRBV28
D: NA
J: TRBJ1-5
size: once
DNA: TGTGCCAGCATCACCGGTCATGCCGGCCAGCCCCAGCATTTT
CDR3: CASITGHAGQPQHF

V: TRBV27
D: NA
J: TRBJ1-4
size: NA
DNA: TGTGCCAGCTCTGCTCCACTTAAGACTCTGGGTGAAAAACTGTTTTTT
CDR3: CASSAPLKTLGEKLFF

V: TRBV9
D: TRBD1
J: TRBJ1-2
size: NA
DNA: TGTGCCAGCAGCGGAAGACAGGGGACGGACTATGGCTACACCTTC
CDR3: CASSGRQGTDYGYTF

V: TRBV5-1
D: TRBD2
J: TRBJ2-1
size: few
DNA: TGCGCCAGCGTCCACCTAGCGGGAGGGCCTGATGAGCAGTTCTTC
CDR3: CASVHLAGGPDEQFF

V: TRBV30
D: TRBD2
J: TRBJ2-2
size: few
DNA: TGTGCCTGGAGTGGAGCGGGAGCAACCGGGGAGCTGTTTTTT
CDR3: CAWSGAGATGELFF

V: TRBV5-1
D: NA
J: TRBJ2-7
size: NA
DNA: TGCGCCAGCAGCCCCCCGGGGGCGGAGGGGTCCTACGAGCAGTACTTC
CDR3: CASSPPGAEGSYEQYF

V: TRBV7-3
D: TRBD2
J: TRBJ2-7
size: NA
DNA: TGTGCCAGCAGCACCGGGGGGGCCAGCGAGCAGTACTTC
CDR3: CASSTGGASEQYF

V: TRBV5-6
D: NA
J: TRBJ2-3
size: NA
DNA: TGTGCCAGCAGCTTGGTAGCGACTAGCACAGATACGCAGTATTTT
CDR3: CASSLVATSTDTQYF

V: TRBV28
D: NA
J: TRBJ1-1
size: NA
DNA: TGTGCCAGCAGTTCACACTCCAGGGGAAGAACTGAAGCTTTCTTT
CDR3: CASSSHSRGRTEAFF

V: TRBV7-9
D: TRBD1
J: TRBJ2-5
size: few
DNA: TGTGCCAGCAGCTATGGGACAGCCAAAGAGACCCAGTACTTC
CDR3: CASSYGTAKETQYF

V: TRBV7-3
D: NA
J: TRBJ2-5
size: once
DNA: TGTGCCAGCAGCTTAAACAGAGGGGAGACCCAGTACTTC
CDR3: CASSLNRGETQYF

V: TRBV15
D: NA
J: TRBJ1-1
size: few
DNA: TGTGCCACCAGCAGAGATCGAGTCCTCCCTCATGAAGCTTTCTTT
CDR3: CATSRDRVLPHEAFF

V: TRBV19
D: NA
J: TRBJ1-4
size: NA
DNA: TGTGCCAGTTCCCCTCGCGAAAAACTGTTTTTT
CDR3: CASSPREKLFF

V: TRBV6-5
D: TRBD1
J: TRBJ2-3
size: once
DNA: TGTGCCAGCAGTCGCGACAGGGGCTGGGATACGCAGTATTTT
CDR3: CASSRDRGWDTQYF

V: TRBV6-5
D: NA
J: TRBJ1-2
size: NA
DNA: TGTGCCAGCAGTTCGACAGAGTTTTTAAACTATGGCTACACCTTC
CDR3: CASSSTEFLNYGYTF

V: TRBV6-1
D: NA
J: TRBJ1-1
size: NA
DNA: TGTGCCAGCAGTGAACGGGAAGGGCTTTTT
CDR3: CASSEREGLF

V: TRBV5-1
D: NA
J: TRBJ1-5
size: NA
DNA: TGCGCCAGCAGCTTGGTGGGGGAGGACCAGCCCCAGCATTTT
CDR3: CASSLVGEDQPQHF

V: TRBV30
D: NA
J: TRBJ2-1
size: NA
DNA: TGTGCCTATTCCGGGACTGGCTACAATGAGCAGTTCTTC
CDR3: CAYSGTGYNEQFF

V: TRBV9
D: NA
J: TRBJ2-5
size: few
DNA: TGTGCCAGCAGTCGTACTATAGCGGTGGAGACCCAGTACTTC
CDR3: CASSRTIAVETQYF

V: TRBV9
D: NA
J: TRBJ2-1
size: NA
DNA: TGTGCCAGCAGCGTCGCTTGGGGGTCCTACAATGAGCAGTTCTTC
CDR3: CASSVAWGSYNEQFF

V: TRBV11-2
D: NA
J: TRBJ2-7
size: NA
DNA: TGTGCCAGCAGCCCCCTGGGTCATGCCTACGAGCAGTACTTC
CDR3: CASSPLGHAYEQYF

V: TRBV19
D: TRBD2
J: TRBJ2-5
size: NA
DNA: TGTGCCAGTAGTGCCGGACTAGCGGGAGGGCTGGAGACCCAGTACTTC
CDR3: CASSAGLAGGLETQYF

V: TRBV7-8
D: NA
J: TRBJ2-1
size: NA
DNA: TGTGCCAGCAGCTTAGCGCTCGGCAGGGGAACCTACAATGAGCAGTTCTTC
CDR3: CASSLALGRGTYNEQFF

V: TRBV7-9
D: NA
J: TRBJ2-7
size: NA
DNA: TGTGCCAGCAGCGCTAGCGACCCAAACGCTGAGCAGTACTTC
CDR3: CASSASDPNAEQYF

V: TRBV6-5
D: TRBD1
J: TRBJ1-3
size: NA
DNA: TGTGCCAGCAGTTACCGACAGGGGTTGGGAAACACCATATATTTT
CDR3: CASSYRQGLGNTIYF

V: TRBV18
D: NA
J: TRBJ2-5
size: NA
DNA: TGTGCCAGCTCACCCGACAAGGAGCAGTACTTC
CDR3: CASSPDKEQYF

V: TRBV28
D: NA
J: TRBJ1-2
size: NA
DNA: TGTGCCAGCAGTTTATCACAGAACTATGGCTACACCTTC
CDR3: CASSLSQNYGYTF

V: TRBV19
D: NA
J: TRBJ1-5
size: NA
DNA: TGTGCCAGTAGTATAGTAGCAGGGTCGGGCAATCAGCCCCAGCATTTT
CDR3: CASSIVAGSGNQPQHF

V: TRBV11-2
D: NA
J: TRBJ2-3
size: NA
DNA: TGTGCCAGCAGCTTTAGCGGAAACACAGATACGCAGTATTTT
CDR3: CASSFSGNTDTQYF